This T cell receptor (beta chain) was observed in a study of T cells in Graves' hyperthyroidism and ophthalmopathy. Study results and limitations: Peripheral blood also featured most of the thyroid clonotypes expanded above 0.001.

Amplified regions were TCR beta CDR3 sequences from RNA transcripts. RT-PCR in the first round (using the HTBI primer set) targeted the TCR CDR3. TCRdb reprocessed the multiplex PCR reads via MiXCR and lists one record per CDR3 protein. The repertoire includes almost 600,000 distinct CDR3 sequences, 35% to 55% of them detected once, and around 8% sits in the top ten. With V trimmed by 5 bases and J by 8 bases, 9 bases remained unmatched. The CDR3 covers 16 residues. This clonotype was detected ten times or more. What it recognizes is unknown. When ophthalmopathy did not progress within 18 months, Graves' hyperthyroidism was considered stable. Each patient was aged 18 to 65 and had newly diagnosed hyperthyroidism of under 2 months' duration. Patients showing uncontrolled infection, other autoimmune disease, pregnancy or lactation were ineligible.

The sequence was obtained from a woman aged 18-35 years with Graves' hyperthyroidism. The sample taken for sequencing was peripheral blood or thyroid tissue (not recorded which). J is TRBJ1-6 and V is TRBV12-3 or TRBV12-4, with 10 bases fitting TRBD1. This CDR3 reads CASSPGTGAMHSPLHF. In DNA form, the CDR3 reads TGTGCCAGCAGTCCTGGGACAGGGGCTATGCATTCACCCCTCCACTTT.